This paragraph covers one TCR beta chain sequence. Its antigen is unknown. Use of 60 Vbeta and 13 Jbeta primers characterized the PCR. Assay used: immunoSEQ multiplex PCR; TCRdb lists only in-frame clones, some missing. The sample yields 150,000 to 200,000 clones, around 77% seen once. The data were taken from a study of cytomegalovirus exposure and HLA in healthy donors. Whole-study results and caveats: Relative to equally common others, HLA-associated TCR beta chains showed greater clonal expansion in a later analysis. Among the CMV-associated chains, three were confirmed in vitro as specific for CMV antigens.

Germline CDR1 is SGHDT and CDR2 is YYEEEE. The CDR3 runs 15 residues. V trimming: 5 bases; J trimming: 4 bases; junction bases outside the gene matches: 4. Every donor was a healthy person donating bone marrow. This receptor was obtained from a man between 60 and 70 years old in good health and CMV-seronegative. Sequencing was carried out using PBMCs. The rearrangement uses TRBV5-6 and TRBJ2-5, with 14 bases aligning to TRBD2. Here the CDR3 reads CASSRLAGGTETQYF. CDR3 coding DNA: TGTGCCAGCAGTAGACTAGCGGGAGGGACAGAGACCCAGTACTTC.